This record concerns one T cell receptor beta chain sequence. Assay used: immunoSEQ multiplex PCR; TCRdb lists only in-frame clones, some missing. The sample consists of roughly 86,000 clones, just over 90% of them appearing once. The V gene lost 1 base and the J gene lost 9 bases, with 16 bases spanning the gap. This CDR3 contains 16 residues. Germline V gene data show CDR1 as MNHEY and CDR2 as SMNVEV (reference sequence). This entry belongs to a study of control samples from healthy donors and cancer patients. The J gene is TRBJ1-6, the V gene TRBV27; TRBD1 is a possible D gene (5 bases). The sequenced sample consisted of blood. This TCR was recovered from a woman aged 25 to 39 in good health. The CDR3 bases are TGTGCCAGCAGTTTATATGGGGCCGAGAGGGGTTCACCCCTCCACTTT. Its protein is CASSLYGAERGSPLHF.